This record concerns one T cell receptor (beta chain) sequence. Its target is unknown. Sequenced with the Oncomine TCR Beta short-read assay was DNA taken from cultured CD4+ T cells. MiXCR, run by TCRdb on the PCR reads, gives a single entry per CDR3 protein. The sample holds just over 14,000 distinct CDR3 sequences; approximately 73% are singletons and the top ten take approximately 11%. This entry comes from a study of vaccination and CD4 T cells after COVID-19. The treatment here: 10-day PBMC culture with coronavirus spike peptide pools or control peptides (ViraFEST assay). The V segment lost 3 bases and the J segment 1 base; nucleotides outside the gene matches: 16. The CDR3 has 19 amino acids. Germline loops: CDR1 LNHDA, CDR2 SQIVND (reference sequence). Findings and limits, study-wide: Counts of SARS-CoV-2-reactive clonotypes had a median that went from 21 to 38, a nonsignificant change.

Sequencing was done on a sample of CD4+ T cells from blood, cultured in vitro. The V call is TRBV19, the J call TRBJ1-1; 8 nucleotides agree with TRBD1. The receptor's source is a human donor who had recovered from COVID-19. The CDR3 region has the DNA TGTGCCAGTAGTATCGTGCCAAGACAGGGGAGGTTGAGGAACACTGAAGCTTTCTTT. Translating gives CASSIVPRQGRLRNTEAFF.